The 6 T cell receptor beta chains below were found in one sample sequenced in a study of post-analysis software for immune sequencing data. Study-wide results and limits: TRBV5-6, TRBV5-1 and TRBV20-1 were among roughly five TRBV segments more frequent in patients than controls.

The library was made from cDNA and included unique molecular identifiers. TCRdb passed the PCR reads through MiXCR, listing each CDR3 protein once. Here the sample spans a few hundred thousand distinct CDR3 sequences, approximately 38% being singletons. For these TCRs, the target antigens are not known. The sequencing sample was made of blood. The receptors here all came from a girl aged 10-17 years with multiple sclerosis.

This clonotype has a handful of counts. The V gene is TRBV5-1, the J gene TRBJ2-3, with D hard to call. The length of the CDR3 is 15 residues. V was shortened by 4 bases and J by 2 bases, with 14 bases between the two germline ends. CDR1 SGHRS and CDR2 YFSETQ come from the germline V gene. For the CDR3, the DNA is TGCGCCAGCAGCCCCGGGCCACCAAACACAGATACGCAGTATTTT. Translated, it gives CASSPGPPNTDTQYF.

The chain carries TRBV4-3 and TRBJ2-4; 7 nucleotides line up with TRBD2. The J call is in doubt because the DNA end fits TRBJ2-7 better. CDR3 length: 15 residues. The V gene's germline CDR1 is LGHNA and CDR2 YSLEER. The CDR3 region has the DNA TGCGCCAGCAGCCAAAAAGCGGGGAACCGCTACGAGCAGTACTTC. It codes for CASSQKAGNRYEQYF.

This clonotype was counted between two and nine times. The chain uses TRBV7-3 and TRBJ2-1; 8 bases match TRBD2. The ends lost 5 bases at V and 1 base at J; junction bases unmatched: 4. This CDR3 is built from 15 residues. The V gene's germline CDR1 is SGHTA and CDR2 FQGTGA. The CDR3, as DNA: TGTGCCAGCAGCACATCTAGCGGGTCCTACAATGAGCAGTTCTTC. Residues: CASSTSSGSYNEQFF. Combining the CDR3 with reference TRBV7-3 and TRBJ2-1 gives the whole variable domain GAGVSQTPSNKVTEKGKYVELRCDPISGHTALYWYRQSLGQGPEFLIYFQGTGAADDSGLPNDRFFAVRPEGSVSTLKIQRTERGDSAVYLCASSTSSGSYNEQFFGPGTRLTVL.

This clonotype occurred many times. This chain uses TRBV9 with TRBJ1-2; D is unresolved. V was cut by 0 bases and J by 2 bases, with 8 bases left in between. This CDR3 spans 14 amino acids. Germline loops: CDR1 SGDLS, CDR2 YYNGEE. The CDR3 sequence is CASSVAGQNYGYTF. CDR3 DNA: TGTGCCAGCAGCGTAGCTGGGCAGAACTATGGCTACACCTTC.

This clonotype has ten or more counts. The chain links TRBV11-2 to TRBJ2-1; 7 bases are a match to TRBD1. CDR1 is SGHAT and CDR2 is FQNNGV in the germline V gene. The CDR3 spans 14 residues. After removal of 4 bases from V and 5 bases from J, the junction contained 5 bases not matched to a gene. CDR3 sequence: CASSSRTGNNEQFF. CDR3 sequence (DNA): TGTGCCAGCAGCTCAAGGACAGGAAACAATGAGCAGTTCTTC.

The J gene is TRBJ1-2, the V gene TRBV4-1; D remains ambiguous. Per germline, CDR1 MGHRA and CDR2 YSYEKL. Trimming removed 4 bases from V and 2 bases from J, with 14 bases in between. The CDR3 sequence is 15 residues long. The CDR3, as DNA: TGCGCCAGCAGCCCCCTTTTAGGCGGGAACTATGGCTACACCTTC. This translates into CASSPLLGGNYGYTF.